This TCR beta chain emerged from a study of T cells in Graves' hyperthyroidism and ophthalmopathy (dated by TCRdb to about 2019). A note on the overall study: Peripheral blood was collected at initial diagnosis, before any treatment. In addition, the study compared T-cell repertoires in thyroid tissue and in blood from roughly six Graves' hyperthyroidism patients. The approximately 90 discovery patients were divided at random into training and test sets in a 7:3 ratio. After sampling, hyperthyroidism patients received methimazole starting at 30 mg daily, and ophthalmopathy patients received high-dose intravenous methylprednisolone. To identify distinguishing TCR V-J signatures, a discovery cohort of 100 patients was used, comprising 40 to 45 with Graves' ophthalmopathy and some 57 with stable Graves' hyperthyroidism. An independent validation cohort of around 19 hyperthyroidism patients and 17 patients who later progressed to ophthalmopathy tested prospective prediction of ophthalmopathy. The paper describes TCR Vbeta CDR3 sequencing of some 130 peripheral blood samples, made up of approximately 40 ophthalmopathy patients, roughly 75 hyperthyroidism patients and 17 progressor patients.

The cysteine opens and the phenylalanine closes a CDR3 of 15 amino acids. CDR3 DNA is the only sequence kept; it has 45 bases, read in frame from the first base. The germline V gene supplies CDR1 SGHRS and CDR2 YFSETQ. Turning to this clonotype: Its antigen target is currently unknown. The junction shows a germline mismatch at one end, possibly a read error.

Ophthalmopathy patients had moderately to severely active disease, Clinical Activity Score of at least 3, NOSPECS grade of at least 4, and duration under 3 months. Exclusion was applied to patients with uncontrolled infections, other autoimmune diseases, pregnancy or lactation. Diagnoses were based on clinical symptoms, serum thyroxine and TRAb, thyroid ultrasound and orbital computed tomography. PBMCs were isolated from 8 to 10 ml of fresh peripheral blood by Ficoll-Paque density gradient centrifugation. Trizol reagent was used to extract total RNA, and RNA quality was then checked on an Agilent 2100 Bioanalyzer. Amplification of TCR beta CDR3 regions was carried out from RNA transcripts. For the first round of RT-PCR on the TCR CDR3, the HTBI primer set was used together with the Qiagen OneStep RT-PCR kit. Libraries were constructed in a second round of multiplex PCR, after which size selection and purification were carried out. Sequencing of the libraries was done on an Illumina HiSeq2000 using paired-end 100 bp reads. Turning to the authors' computational methods: Raw data were processed with SOAPnuke, discarding reads with adapters, uncalled bases, mean Phred below 15, or no exact constant-primer or identifier match. COPE v1.2.5 was used to merge the high-quality paired reads, and each unique nucleotide sequence was defined as a clonotype. MiTCR v1.1 was used to align clonotypes to the IMGT TRBV, TRBD and TRBJ reference segments. Analysis was restricted to V-J combinations with a frequency above 0.0001, which covered 99.2% of repertoires. A TCS score was defined as the ratio of F50 (clonal expansion) to E x V (chaos), with BLOSUM62-based TCRdist applied between CDR3 peptides within each V-J. Welch's t-statistics and random forest reduced some 510 V-J features to roughly 13, which were used in a naive Bayes classifier (R e1071). TCRdb took the public reads, trimmed them with fastp at Q25, ran MiXCR for clone calling and kept in-frame beta chains. Every entry covers one CDR3 protein and lists the most common genes and DNA from its rows. The V and J calls and clone size are TCRdb's, not the authors'. The sample contains over 250,000 distinct CDR3 sequences, about 15% of them found a single time. Of the sample, over 50% is held by the ten largest clones.

Here is what the overall study found, with its caveats: During validation, the model predicted progression to ophthalmopathy a median of around six months ahead of onset, with around 70% sensitivity and 72% to 80% specificity. No statistical method was used to set the sample size in advance, and investigators knew the group allocation. Most expanded thyroid clonotypes (frequency above 0.001) were also detected in blood, suggesting blood repertoires may reflect thyroid immune responses. A model built on a 13 V-J signature distinguished ophthalmopathy from stable hyperthyroidism, reaching roughly 88% sensitivity and around 81% specificity in cross-validation and 80%/75% in testing.

The sequencing sample was made of blood. The V and J segments used are TRBV5-1 and TRBJ1-4; no D gene is confidently identified. The origin of this receptor is a woman in her sixties with Graves' ophthalmopathy. CDR3 region: CASSLGVGTPEKLVF. In nucleotide form, the sequence is TGCGCCAGCAGCTTGGGCGTGGGTACCCCGGAAAAACTGGTTTTT. Supplemented by the reference TRBV5-1 and TRBJ1-4 proteins around the CDR3, the complete variable domain is KAGVTQTPRYLIKTRGQQVTLSCSPISGHRSVSWYQQTPGQGLQFLFEYFSETQRNKGNFPGRFSGRQFSNSRSEMNVSTLELGDSALYLCASSLGVGTPEKLVFGSGTQLSVL.